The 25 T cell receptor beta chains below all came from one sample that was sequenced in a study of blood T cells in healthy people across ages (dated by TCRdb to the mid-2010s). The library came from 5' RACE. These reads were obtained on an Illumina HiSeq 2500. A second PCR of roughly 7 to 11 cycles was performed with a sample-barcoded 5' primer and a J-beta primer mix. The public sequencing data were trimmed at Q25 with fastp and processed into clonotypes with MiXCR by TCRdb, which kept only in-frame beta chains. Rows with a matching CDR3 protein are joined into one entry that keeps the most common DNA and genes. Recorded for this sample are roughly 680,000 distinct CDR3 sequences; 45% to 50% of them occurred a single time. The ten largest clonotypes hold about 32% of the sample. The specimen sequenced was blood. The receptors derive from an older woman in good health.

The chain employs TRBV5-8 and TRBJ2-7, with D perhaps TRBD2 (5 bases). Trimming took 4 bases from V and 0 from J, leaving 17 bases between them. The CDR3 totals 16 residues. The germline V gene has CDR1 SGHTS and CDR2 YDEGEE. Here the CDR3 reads CASSQEIARSSYEQYF. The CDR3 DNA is TGTGCCAGCAGCCAGGAAATAGCGCGGAGCTCCTACGAGCAGTACTTC.

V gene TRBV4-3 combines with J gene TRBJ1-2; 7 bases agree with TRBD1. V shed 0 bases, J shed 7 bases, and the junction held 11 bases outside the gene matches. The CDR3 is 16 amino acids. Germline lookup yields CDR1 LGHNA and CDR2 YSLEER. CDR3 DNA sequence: TGCGCCAGCAGCCAAGATTCAGGGGGTAGTATAAGTGGCTACACCTTC. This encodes CASSQDSGGSISGYTF.

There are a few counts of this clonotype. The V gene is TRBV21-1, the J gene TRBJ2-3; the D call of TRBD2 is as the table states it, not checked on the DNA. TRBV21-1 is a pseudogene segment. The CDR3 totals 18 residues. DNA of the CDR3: TGTGCCAGCAGCAAATTAACGCGGACTAGCGGGAGGTCAGATACGCAGTATTTT. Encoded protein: CASSKLTRTSGRSDTQYF.

The CDR3 protein is CASSPGGDRDLGEQFF. CDR3 coding DNA: TGTGCCAGCAGCCCAGGGGGGGACAGGGATCTGGGTGAGCAGTTCTTC. V usage is TRBV11-3 and J usage is TRBJ2-1; the match to TRBD1 covers 9 bases. In germline, CDR1 is SGHNT, CDR2 YENEEA. The CDR3 spans 16 residues. Trimming took 5 bases from V and 9 from J; bases not matched to a gene: 14.

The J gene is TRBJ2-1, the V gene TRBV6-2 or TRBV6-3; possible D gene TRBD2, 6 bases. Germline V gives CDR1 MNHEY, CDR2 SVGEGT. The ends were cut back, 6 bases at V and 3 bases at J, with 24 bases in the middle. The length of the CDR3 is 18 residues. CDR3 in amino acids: CASSHSRLGRDFYNEQFF. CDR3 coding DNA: TGTGCCAGCAGCCATTCCCGATTAGGCCGGGACTTCTACAATGAGCAGTTCTTC.

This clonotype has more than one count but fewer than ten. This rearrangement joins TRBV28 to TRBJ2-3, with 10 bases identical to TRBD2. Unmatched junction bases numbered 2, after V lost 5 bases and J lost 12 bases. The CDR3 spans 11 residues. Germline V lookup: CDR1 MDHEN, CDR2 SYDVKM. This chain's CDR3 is CASSTSGKQYF. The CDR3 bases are TGTGCCAGCAGTACTAGCGGGAAACAGTATTTT.

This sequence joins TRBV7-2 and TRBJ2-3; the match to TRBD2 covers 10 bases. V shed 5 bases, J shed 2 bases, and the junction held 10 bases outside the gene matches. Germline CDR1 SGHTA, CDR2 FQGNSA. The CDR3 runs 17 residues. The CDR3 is CASSQPSLAGATDTQYF. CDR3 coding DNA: TGTGCCAGCAGCCAACCCTCCCTAGCGGGGGCCACAGATACGCAGTATTTT.

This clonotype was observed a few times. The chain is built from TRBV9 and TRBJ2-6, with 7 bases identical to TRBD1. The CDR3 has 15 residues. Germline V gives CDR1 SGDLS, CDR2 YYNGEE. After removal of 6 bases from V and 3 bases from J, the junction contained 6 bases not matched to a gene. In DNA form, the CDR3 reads TGTGCCAGCACCCAGGGGGTAGATGGGGCCAACGTCCTGACTTTC. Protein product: CASTQGVDGANVLTF. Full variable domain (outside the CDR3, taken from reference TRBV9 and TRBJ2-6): DSGVTQTPKHLITATGQRVTLRCSPRSGDLSVYWYQQSLDQGLQFLIQYYNGEERAKGNILERFSAQQFPDLHSELNLSSLELGDSALYFCASTQGVDGANVLTFGAGSRLTVL.

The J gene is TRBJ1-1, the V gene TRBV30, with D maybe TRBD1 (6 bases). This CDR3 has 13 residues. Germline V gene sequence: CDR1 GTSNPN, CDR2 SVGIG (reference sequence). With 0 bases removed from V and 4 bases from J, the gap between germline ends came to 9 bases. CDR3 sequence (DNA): TGTGCCTGGAGTGTAGGGGGGGTCACTGAAGCTTTCTTT. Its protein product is CAWSVGGVTEAFF.

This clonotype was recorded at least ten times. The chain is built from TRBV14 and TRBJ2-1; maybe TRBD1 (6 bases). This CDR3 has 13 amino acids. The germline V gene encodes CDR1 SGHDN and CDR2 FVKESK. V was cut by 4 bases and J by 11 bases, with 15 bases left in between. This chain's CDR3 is CASSPHYRDQQFF. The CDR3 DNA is TGTGCCAGCAGCCCGCACTACAGGGATCAGCAGTTCTTC.

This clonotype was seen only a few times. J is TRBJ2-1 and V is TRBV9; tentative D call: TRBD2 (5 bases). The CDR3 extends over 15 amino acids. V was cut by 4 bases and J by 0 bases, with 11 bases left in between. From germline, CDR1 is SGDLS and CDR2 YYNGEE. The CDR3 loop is CASSHLASSYNEQFF. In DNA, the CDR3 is TGTGCCAGCAGCCATTTAGCGAGCTCCTACAATGAGCAGTTCTTC.

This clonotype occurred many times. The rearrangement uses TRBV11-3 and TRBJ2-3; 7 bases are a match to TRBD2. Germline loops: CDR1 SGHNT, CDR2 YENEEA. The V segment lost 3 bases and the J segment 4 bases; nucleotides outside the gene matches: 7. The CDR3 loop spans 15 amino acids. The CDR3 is CASSLGGRTADTQYF. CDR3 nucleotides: TGTGCCAGCAGCTTGGGAGGGAGGACCGCAGATACGCAGTATTTT.

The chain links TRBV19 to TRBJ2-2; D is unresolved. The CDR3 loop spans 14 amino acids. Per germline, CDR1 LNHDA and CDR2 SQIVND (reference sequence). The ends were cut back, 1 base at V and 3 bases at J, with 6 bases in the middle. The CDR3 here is CASSIGTDTGELFF. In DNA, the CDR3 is TGTGCCAGTAGTATAGGTACTGACACCGGGGAGCTGTTTTTT.

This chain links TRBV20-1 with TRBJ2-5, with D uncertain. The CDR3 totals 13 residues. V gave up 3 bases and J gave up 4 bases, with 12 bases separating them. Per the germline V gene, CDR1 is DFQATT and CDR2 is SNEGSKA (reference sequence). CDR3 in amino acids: CSASDMAGETQYF. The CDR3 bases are TGCAGTGCTAGCGACATGGCCGGAGAGACCCAGTACTTC.

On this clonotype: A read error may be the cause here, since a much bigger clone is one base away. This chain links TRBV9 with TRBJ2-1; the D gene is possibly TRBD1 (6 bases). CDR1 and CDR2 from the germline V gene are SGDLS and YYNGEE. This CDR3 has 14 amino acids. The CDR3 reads CASNVTGTTGAQFF. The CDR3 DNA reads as TGTGCCAGCAACGTAACCGGGACAACCGGGGCGCAGTTCTTC.

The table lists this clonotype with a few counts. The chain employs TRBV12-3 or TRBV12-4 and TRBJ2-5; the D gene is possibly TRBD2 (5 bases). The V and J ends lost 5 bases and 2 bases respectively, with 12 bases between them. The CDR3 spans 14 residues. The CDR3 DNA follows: TGTGCCAGCAGTCTCGGACTTCGTCAAGAGACCCAGTACTTC. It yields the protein CASSLGLRQETQYF.

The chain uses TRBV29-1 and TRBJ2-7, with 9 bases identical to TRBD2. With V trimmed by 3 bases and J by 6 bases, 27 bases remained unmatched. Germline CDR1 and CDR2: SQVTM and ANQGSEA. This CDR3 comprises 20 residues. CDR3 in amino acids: CSVEVVSGFGSGSLLREQYF. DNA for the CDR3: TGCAGCGTTGAGGTCGTTTCCGGGTTTGGTAGCGGGAGCCTTTTACGCGAGCAGTACTTC.

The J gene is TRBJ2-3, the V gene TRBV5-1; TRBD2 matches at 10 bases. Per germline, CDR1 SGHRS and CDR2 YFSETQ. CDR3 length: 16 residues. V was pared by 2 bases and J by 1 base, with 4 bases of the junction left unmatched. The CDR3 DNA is TGCGCCAGCAGCTTCCGGCTAGCGGGAGGCACAGATACGCAGTATTTT. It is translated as CASSFRLAGGTDTQYF.

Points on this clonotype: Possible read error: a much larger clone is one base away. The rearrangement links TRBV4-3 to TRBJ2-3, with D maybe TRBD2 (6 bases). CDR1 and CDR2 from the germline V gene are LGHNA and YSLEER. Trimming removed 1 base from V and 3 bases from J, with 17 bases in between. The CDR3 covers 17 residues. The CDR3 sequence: CASSQGASESRTDTQYF. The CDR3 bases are TGCGCCAGCAGCCAAGGGGCTAGCGAGAGTCGTACAGATACGCAGTATTTT.

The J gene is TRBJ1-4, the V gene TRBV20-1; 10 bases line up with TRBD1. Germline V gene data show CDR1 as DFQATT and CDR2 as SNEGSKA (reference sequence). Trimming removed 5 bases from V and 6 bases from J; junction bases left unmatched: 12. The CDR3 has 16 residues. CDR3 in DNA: TGCAGTGCTCCGGGACAGGGGAGGTGGTTTTATGAAAAACTGTTTTTT. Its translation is CSAPGQGRWFYEKLFF.

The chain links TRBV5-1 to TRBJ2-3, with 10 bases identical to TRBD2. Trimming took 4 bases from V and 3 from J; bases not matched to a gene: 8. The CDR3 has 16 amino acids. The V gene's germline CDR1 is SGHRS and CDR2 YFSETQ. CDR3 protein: CASSRTSSGGTDTQYF. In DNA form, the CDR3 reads TGCGCCAGCAGCCGCACCTCTAGCGGGGGAACAGATACGCAGTATTTT.

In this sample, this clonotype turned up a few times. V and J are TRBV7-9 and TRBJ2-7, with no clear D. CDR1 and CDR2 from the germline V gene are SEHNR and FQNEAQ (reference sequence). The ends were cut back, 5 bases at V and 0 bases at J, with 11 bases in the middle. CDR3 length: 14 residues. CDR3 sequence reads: CASSLSFSSYEQYF. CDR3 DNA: TGTGCCAGCAGCCTTAGTTTCAGCTCCTACGAGCAGTACTTC.

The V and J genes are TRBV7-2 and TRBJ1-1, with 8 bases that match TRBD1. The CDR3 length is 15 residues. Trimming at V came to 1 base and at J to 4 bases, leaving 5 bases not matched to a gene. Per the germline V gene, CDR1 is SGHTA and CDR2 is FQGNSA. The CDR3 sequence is CASSLDPDRATEAFF. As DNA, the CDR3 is TGTGCCAGCAGCTTAGACCCGGACAGGGCCACTGAAGCTTTCTTT.

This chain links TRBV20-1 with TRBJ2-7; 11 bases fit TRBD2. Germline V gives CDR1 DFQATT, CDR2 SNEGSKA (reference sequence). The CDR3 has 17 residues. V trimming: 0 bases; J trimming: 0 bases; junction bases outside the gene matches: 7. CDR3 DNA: TGCAGTGCTAGAGATCATGGGCTAGCGGGAGGCTCCTACGAGCAGTACTTC. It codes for CSARDHGLAGGSYEQYF.

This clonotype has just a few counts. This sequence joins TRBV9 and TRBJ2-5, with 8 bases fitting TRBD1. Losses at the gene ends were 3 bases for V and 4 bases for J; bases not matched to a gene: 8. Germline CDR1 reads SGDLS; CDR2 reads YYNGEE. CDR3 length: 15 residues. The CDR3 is CASSAQGVHGETQYF. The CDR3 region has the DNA TGTGCCAGCAGCGCACAGGGGGTTCACGGAGAGACCCAGTACTTC.